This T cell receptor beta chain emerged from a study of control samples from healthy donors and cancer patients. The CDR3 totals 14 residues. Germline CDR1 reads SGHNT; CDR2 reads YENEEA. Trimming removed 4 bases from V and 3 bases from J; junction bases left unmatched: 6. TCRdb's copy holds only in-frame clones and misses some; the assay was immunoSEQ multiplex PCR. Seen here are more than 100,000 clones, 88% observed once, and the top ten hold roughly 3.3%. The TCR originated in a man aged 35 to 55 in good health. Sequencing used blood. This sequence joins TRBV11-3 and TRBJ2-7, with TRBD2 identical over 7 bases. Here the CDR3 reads CASSSGLEDYEQYF. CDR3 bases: TGTGCCAGCAGCTCCGGACTAGAGGACTACGAGCAGTACTTC.